This T cell receptor beta chain was sequenced during a study of blood T cells in healthy people across ages. PCR was performed a second time for about 7 to 11 cycles using a sample-barcoded 5' primer and a J-beta primer mix. TCRdb passed the 5' RACE reads through MiXCR, listing each CDR3 protein once. The sample consists of approximately 1,000,000 distinct CDR3 sequences, 35% to 40% of them appearing once. This CDR3 is built from 14 residues. Germline lookup yields CDR1 LNHDA and CDR2 SQIVND (reference sequence). Trimming pared 1 base from V and 8 bases from J, leaving 14 bases between. The sequencing sample was made of blood. The sequence derives from a man younger than 30 in good health. The rearrangement joins TRBV19 to TRBJ1-2; D ambiguous. As DNA, the CDR3 is TGTGCCAGTAGTATAGGGGTGGACTCCGGAGGCTACACCTTC. Its protein product is CASSIGVDSGGYTF.